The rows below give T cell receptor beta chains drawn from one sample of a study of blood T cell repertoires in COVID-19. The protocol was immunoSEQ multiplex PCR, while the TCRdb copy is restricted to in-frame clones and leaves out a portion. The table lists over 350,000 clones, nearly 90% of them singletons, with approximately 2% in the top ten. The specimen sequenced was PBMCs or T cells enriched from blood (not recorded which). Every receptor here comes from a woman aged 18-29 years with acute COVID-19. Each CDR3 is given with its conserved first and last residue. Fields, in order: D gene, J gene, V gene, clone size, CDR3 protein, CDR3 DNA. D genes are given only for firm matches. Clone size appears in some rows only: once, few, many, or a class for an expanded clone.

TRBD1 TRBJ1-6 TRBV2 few CASGGQGGDSPLHF TGTGCCAGCGGGGGACAGGGGGGGGATTCACCCCTCCACTTT
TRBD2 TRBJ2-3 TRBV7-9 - CASSFGTSQTDTQYF TGTGCCAGCAGCTTTGGGACTAGCCAGACAGATACGCAGTATTTT
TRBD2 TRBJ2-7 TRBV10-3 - CAISAGASGSSNEQYF TGTGCCATCAGTGCTGGGGCTAGCGGGAGTTCGAACGAGCAGTACTTC
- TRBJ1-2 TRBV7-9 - CASSLVEEDYGYTF TGTGCCAGCAGCTTAGTAGAGGAAGACTATGGCTACACCTTC
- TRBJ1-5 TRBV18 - CASSPVQGSNGNQPQHF TGTGCCAGCTCACCGGTCCAGGGTTCCAATGGCAATCAGCCCCAGCATTTT
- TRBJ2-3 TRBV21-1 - CASSIRTGRGTDTQYF TGTGCCAGCAGCATCCGGACAGGGCGAGGCACAGATACGCAGTATTTT
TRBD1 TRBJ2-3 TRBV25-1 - CASSEWDRGSDTQYF TGTGCCAGCAGTGAGTGGGACAGGGGGTCAGATACGCAGTATTTT
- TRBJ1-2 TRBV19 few CASSFDRDYGYTF TGTGCCAGTAGTTTCGATCGAGACTATGGCTACACCTTC
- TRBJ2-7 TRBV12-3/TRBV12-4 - CASTILASGEQYF TGTGCCAGCACCATACTTGCTTCGGGGGAGCAGTACTTC
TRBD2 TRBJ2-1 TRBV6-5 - CASSFGTTDNEQFF TGTGCCAGCAGTTTCGGGACTACTGACAATGAGCAGTTCTTC
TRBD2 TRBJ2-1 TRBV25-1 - CASSEWASGSNEQFF TGTGCCAGCAGTGAATGGGCTAGCGGGAGCAATGAGCAGTTCTTC
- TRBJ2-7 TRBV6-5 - CASKLGANYEQYF TGTGCCAGCAAGTTAGGGGCGAACTACGAGCAGTACTTC
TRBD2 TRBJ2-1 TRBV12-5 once CASGPSGLGVGDEQFF TGTGCTAGTGGACCCTCGGGACTAGGAGTTGGCGATGAGCAGTTCTTC
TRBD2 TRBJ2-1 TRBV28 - CASSNTERTSGYNEQFF TGTGCCAGCAGTAACACTGAACGGACTAGCGGCTACAATGAGCAGTTCTTC
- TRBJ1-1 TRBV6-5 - CASRLRGPNTEAFF TGTGCCAGCAGGCTCAGGGGCCCTAACACTGAAGCTTTCTTT
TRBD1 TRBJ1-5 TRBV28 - CASSTGGANQPQHF TGTGCCAGCAGTACAGGGGGCGCGAATCAGCCCCAGCATTTT
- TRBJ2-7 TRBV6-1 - CASSENHRYHEQYF TGTGCCAGCAGTGAAAATCACAGGTACCACGAGCAGTACTTC
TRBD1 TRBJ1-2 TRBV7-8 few CASSVGGQAYGYTF TGTGCCAGCAGCGTAGGGGGACAGGCCTATGGCTACACCTTC
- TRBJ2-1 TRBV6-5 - CASRGGGLNEQFF TGTGCCAGCAGGGGTGGGGGGTTGAATGAGCAGTTCTTC
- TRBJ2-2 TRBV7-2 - CASSPSHGNTGELFF TGTGCCAGCAGCCCTAGTCATGGAAACACCGGGGAGCTGTTTTTT
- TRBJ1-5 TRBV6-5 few CASSQGSQPQHF TGTGCCAGCAGCCAGGGGAGTCAGCCCCAGCATTTT
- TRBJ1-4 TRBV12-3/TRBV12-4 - CASSYTEEEKLFF TGTGCCAGCAGTTACACGGAGGAGGAAAAACTGTTTTTT
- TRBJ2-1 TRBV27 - CASSLLAGEQFF TGTGCCAGCAGTTTACTAGCTGGTGAGCAGTTCTTC
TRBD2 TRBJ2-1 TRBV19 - CASGGLAGLSYNEQFF TGTGCCAGTGGCGGCCTAGCGGGCCTTTCCTACAATGAGCAGTTCTTC
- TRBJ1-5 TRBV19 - CASKGGAFRNQPQHF TGTGCCAGTAAAGGTGGGGCTTTTCGGAATCAGCCCCAGCATTTT
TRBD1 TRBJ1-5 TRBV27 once CASSRQGFQPQHF TGTGCCAGCAGTCGACAGGGGTTTCAGCCCCAGCATTTT
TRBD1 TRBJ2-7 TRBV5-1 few CASSFGQVHSSYEQYF TGCGCCAGCAGCTTTGGACAGGTGCACTCCTCCTACGAGCAGTACTTC
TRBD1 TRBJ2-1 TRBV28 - CASTAGTGNNEQFF TGTGCCAGCACTGCCGGGACAGGTAACAATGAGCAGTTCTTC
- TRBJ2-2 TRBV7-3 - CASSTQTSYTGELFF TGTGCCAGCAGCACGCAGACTAGTTACACCGGGGAGCTGTTTTTT
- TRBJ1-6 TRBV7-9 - CASSLTSDPYNSPLHF TGTGCCAGCAGCCTTACATCAGATCCCTATAATTCACCCCTCCACTTT
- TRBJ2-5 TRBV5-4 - CASSSKRQLQETQYF TGTGCCAGCAGCTCGAAAAGACAGTTACAAGAGACCCAGTACTTC
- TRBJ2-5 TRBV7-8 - CASSLAAGSEETQYF TGTGCCAGCAGCTTAGCCGCGGGCTCAGAAGAGACCCAGTACTTC
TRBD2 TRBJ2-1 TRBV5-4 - CASSLGSGDNEQFF TGTGCCAGCAGCTTGGGTAGCGGGGATAATGAGCAGTTCTTC
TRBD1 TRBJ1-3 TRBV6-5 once CASSYQGGGNTIYF TGTGCCAGCAGTTACCAAGGGGGCGGAAACACCATATATTTT
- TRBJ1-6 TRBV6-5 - CASSYRDFYSPLHF TGTGCCAGCAGTTACAGGGACTTTTATTCACCCCTCCACTTT
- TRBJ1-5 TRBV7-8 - CASSLEKGYRQPQHF TGTGCCAGCAGCTTAGAGAAGGGGTATAGACAGCCCCAGCATTTT
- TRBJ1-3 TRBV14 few CASSQIPRSGNTIYF TGTGCCAGCAGCCAAATCCCCCGCTCTGGAAACACCATATATTTT
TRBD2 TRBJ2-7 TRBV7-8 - CASSPRLEREWEQYF TGTGCCAGCAGCCCTCGCCTAGAGCGGGAGTGGGAGCAGTACTTC
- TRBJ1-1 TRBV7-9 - CASSPQGSEAFF TGTGCCAGCAGCCCACAGGGTTCTGAAGCTTTCTTT
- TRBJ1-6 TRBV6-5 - CASRTPSSPLHF TGTGCCAGCAGAACACCCAGTTCACCCCTCCACTTT
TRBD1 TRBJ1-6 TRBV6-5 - CASTFTGTDNSPLHF TGTGCCAGCACCTTTACCGGGACAGATAATTCACCCCTCCACTTT
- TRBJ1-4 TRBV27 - CASSFQQGREKLFF TGTGCCAGCTCTTTTCAACAGGGACGGGAAAAACTGTTTTTT
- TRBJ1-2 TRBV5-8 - CASSFLSTATF TGTGCCAGCAGCTTTCTTTCGACAGCCACCTTC
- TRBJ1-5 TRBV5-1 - CASSFFSQPQHF TGCGCCAGCAGCTTTTTCAGTCAGCCCCAGCATTTT
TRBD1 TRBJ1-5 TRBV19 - CASSTWRQGPNQPQHF TGTGCCAGTAGTACTTGGAGACAGGGTCCCAATCAGCCCCAGCATTTT
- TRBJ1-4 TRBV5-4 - CASSPSSGRVGEKLFF TGTGCCAGCAGCCCATCGTCAGGGAGGGTTGGTGAAAAACTGTTTTTT
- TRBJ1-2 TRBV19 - CASRPTGTRTLDYGYTF TGTGCCAGTAGGCCAACCGGGACACGAACTCTGGACTATGGCTACACCTTC
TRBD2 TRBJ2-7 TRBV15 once CATSGTITHEQYF TGTGCCACCAGCGGGACTATAACCCACGAGCAGTACTTC